The entry below gives a single T cell receptor beta chain sequence along with its context. This sample was taken from a study of technical replicates of blood from several donors. TCRdb's copy holds only in-frame clones and misses some; the assay was immunoSEQ multiplex PCR. The profile shows 55,000 to 85,000 clones, 95% to 97% of them singletons. The origin of this receptor is a human donor in good health. The specimen was T cells isolated from PBMCs.

In nucleotides, the CDR3 is TGTGCCAGCAGCTCGGATGGACAGGGCGGGGGCGAGCAGTACTTC. This gives the protein CASSSDGQGGGEQYF. The V and J genes are TRBV11-2 and TRBJ2-7; possible D gene TRBD1, 8 bases. This CDR3 comprises 15 residues. Germline V gene data show CDR1 as SGHAT and CDR2 as FQNNGV. V was trimmed by 4 bases and J by 6 bases, leaving 19 bases between them.